This T cell receptor beta chain was obtained from a study of cytomegalovirus exposure and HLA in healthy donors. General study findings and limits: Later on, an analysis tied around 17,000 TCR beta sequences to HLA alleles at 0.05 false discovery rate. A missense DCLRE1C variant was associated with V- and J-gene trimming of TCR beta chains in a later analysis, and an independent cohort replicated the association. Apart from CMV serostatus, no immune exposure information was available.

PCR involved 60 Vbeta and 13 Jbeta primers. The table came from immunoSEQ multiplex PCR; TCRdb's copy has only in-frame clones and leaves some out. The data contain 150,000 to 200,000 clones, around 80% of them singletons. CDR1 is SEHNR and CDR2 is FQNEAQ in the germline V gene (reference sequence). The CDR3 extends over 18 amino acids. Points on this clone: What it recognizes is unknown. Mismatch with germline at one junction end may stem from a read error.

The sequence was collected from a woman in her 30s in good health and CMV-seronegative. This chain connects TRBV7-9 to TRBJ2-6; 8 bases map to TRBD1. Sequenced sample: PBMCs. CDR3 in DNA: TGTGCCAGCAGCTTTCGGGCAGGGGGCTTATCTGGGGCCAACGGCCTGACTTTC. It specifies CASSFRAGGLSGANGLTF.